The 24 T cell receptor beta chains reported below all come from one sample, sequenced in a study of T cell changes during pregnancy in multiple sclerosis. Sequencing was performed with immunoSEQ multiplex PCR; in TCRdb, only in-frame clones are kept and a portion is missing. The sample lists about 73,000 clones, 85% to 95% seen once, with less than 3.5% in the top ten. The material was peripheral blood, obtained in the third trimester of pregnancy. The receptor source for this set is a female donor in good health, enrolled as a control in a pregnancy study.

V and J are TRBV2 and TRBJ2-1; 7 bases fit TRBD2. CDR1 is SNHLY, CDR2 FYNNEI, per germline. V trimming: 7 bases; J trimming: 6 bases; junction bases outside the gene matches: 9. The CDR3 spans 14 residues. The CDR3 DNA follows: TGTGCCAGCAAGCGGGGCCACGGAGGCAATGAGCAGTTCTTC. It translates to CASKRGHGGNEQFF.

This rearrangement joins TRBV7-9 to TRBJ1-3; D ambiguous. Germline-derived CDR1 and CDR2 are SEHNR and FQNEAQ (reference sequence). V lost 4 bases, J lost 0 bases, and 10 bases lay in between. This CDR3 spans 15 amino acids. The CDR3 protein is CASSWTTLSGNTIYF. CDR3 DNA sequence: TGTGCCAGCAGCTGGACTACTCTCTCTGGAAACACCATATATTTT.

CDR3: CAISERRGGGTDTQYF. The DNA for the CDR3 is TGTGCCATCAGTGAGCGTCGGGGAGGGGGCACAGATACGCAGTATTTT. V and J are TRBV10-3 and TRBJ2-3; 7 bases fit TRBD2. V was pared by 2 bases and J by 1 base, with 6 bases of the junction left unmatched. The germline CDR1 and CDR2 sequences are ENHRY and SYGVKD. This CDR3 has 16 amino acids.

V and J are TRBV13 and TRBJ2-7; D might be TRBD2 (6 bases). V was clipped by 5 bases and J by 0 bases, with 17 bases between them. CDR1 and CDR2 (germline): PRHDT, FYEKMQ (reference sequence). This CDR3 has 16 residues. In nucleotides, the CDR3 is TGTGCCAGCAGCCCGAGGGACTCGGGGAGCTCCTACGAGCAGTACTTC. This translates into CASSPRDSGSSYEQYF.

V and J are TRBV6-5 and TRBJ2-7; 7 nucleotides line up with TRBD1. Germline V gene data show CDR1 as MNHEY and CDR2 as SVGAGI. V lost 2 bases, J lost 9 bases, and 13 bases stayed unmatched. This CDR3 region has 15 residues. The CDR3 region is CASSYDPGQPPGQYF. CDR3 nucleotide sequence: TGTGCCAGCAGTTACGATCCGGGACAGCCACCTGGGCAGTACTTC.

Of note for this clone: Other DNA sequences of this sample code for an identical CDR3. This chain joins TRBV4-1 and TRBJ2-7, with D maybe TRBD2 (6 bases). The CDR3 is 15 amino acids. Trimming shortened V by 1 base and J by 1 base, and 11 bases separated the two germline ends. Germline V gives CDR1 MGHRA, CDR2 YSYEKL. CDR3: CASSQGRGGSYEQYF. CDR3 in DNA: TGCGCCAGCAGCCAAGGGCGGGGTGGGTCCTACGAGCAGTACTTC.

This clone has more than one count but fewer than ten. The chain combines TRBV15 with TRBJ1-1; D may be TRBD1 (6 bases). The CDR3 has 15 amino acids. Germline CDR1 LNHNV, CDR2 YYDKDF (reference sequence). Trimming cost V 0 bases and J 6 bases, with 14 bases left between them. DNA for the CDR3: TGTGCCACCAGCAGAGAGGCCACAGGGAGGGCTGAAGCTTTCTTT. This encodes CATSREATGRAEAFF.

This sequence joins TRBV5-1 and TRBJ1-6; 7 positions match TRBD1. The CDR3 is 16 residues long. Looked up from germline, CDR1 is SGHRS and CDR2 is YFSETQ. The J segment lost 9 bases and the V segment lost 3 bases, leaving 12 bases of the junction unmatched. The CDR3 sequence is CASSSLGQVRGSPLHF. CDR3 DNA: TGCGCCAGCAGCTCCCTCGGACAGGTCAGAGGTTCACCCCTCCACTTT.

This chain uses TRBV28 with TRBJ1-1, with a possible D match to TRBD1 (6 bases). The CDR3 has 15 amino acids. The germline CDR1 and CDR2 sequences are MDHEN and SYDVKM. V was pared by 6 bases and J by 1 base, with 15 bases between. DNA for the CDR3: TGTGCCAGCAGAATACAGGGCGTAACGAACACTGAAGCTTTCTTT. This encodes CASRIQGVTNTEAFF.

The chain employs TRBV7-8 and TRBJ2-5; 7 bases align to TRBD1. The J segment lost 3 bases and the V segment lost 2 bases, leaving 6 bases of the junction unmatched. Germline V gene data show CDR1 as SGHVS and CDR2 as FQNEAQ. The CDR3 totals 15 residues. CDR3 protein: CASSLRGQREETQYF. Here the CDR3 DNA reads TGTGCCAGCAGCTTACGGGGACAGAGGGAAGAGACCCAGTACTTC.

This clone was detected only once. The rearrangement uses TRBV5-8 and TRBJ1-5, with D possibly matching TRBD1 (5 bases). This CDR3 is 15 amino acids long. V lost 1 base and J 7 bases, leaving 15 bases between the germline ends. CDR1 and CDR2 from the germline V gene are SGHTS and YDEGEE. The CDR3: CASSLWVRAGQPQHF. The CDR3 DNA reads as TGTGCCAGCAGCTTGTGGGTCAGGGCAGGGCAGCCCCAGCATTTT.

V usage is TRBV7-8 and J usage is TRBJ2-2; 12 bases fit TRBD2. Germline-derived CDR1 and CDR2 are SGHVS and FQNEAQ. V was pared by 6 bases and J by 4 bases, with 6 bases of the junction left unmatched. The length of the CDR3 is 16 residues. The CDR3 DNA is TGTGCCAGCAGACCCCCTAGCGGGAGGGTCACCGGGGAGCTGTTTTTT. Amino acids: CASRPPSGRVTGELFF.

The V gene is TRBV6-5, the J gene TRBJ2-7; D is perhaps TRBD1 (5 bases). The CDR3 is made up of 14 amino acids. Germline V gene lookup returns CDR1 MNHEY and CDR2 SVGAGI. Trimming cost V 4 bases and J 3 bases, with 13 bases left between them. This CDR3 is CASSLYQGFYEQYF. The CDR3 bases are TGTGCCAGCAGTTTATACCAGGGTTTCTACGAGCAGTACTTC.

The chain has TRBV11-2 and TRBJ2-7; perhaps TRBD1 as D (5 bases). The CDR3 length is 13 residues. V was clipped by 6 bases and J by 1 base, with 10 bases between them. CDR1 and CDR2 (germline): SGHAT, FQNNGV. The CDR3 here is CASRGVMSYEQYF. In DNA, the CDR3 is TGTGCCAGCAGAGGGGTTATGTCCTACGAGCAGTACTTC.

This chain links TRBV5-8 with TRBJ1-6; D is unclear. Germline V gene sequence: CDR1 SGHTS, CDR2 YDEGEE. This CDR3 comprises 16 residues. Trimming took off 3 bases at V and 0 bases at J, with 10 bases between the two ends. Here the CDR3 reads CASSSAGSSYNSPLHF. In DNA form, the CDR3 reads TGTGCCAGCAGCTCCGCAGGCAGCTCCTATAATTCACCCCTCCACTTT.

This sequence joins TRBV5-7 and TRBJ2-1, with a tentative D call TRBD1 (6 bases). TRBV5-7 is designated an ORF whose function remains uncertain. The CDR3 spans 13 residues. V lost 4 bases, J lost 4 bases, and 9 bases lay in between. This CDR3 is CASSLDRYNEQFF. DNA for the CDR3: TGTGCCAGCAGCCTGGACAGATACAATGAGCAGTTCTTC.

This clone appeared once. V is TRBV28 and J is TRBJ1-4; D ambiguous. CDR3 length: 14 amino acids. Germline V gene data show CDR1 as MDHEN and CDR2 as SYDVKM. Trimming cost V 7 bases and J 0 bases, with 9 bases left between them. As DNA, the CDR3 is TGTGCCAGCACCGCAGGCGCAACTAATGAAAAACTGTTTTTT. Translated, it gives CASTAGATNEKLFF.

The genes are TRBV12-5 and TRBJ2-1; 9 bases line up with TRBD1. V lost 3 bases to trimming and J lost 5 bases; unmatched junction nucleotides: 11. CDR1 LGHNT and CDR2 FRNRAP come from the germline V gene. The CDR3 length is 17 residues. The CDR3 sequence is CASGFDSWDREDNEQFF. The DNA for the CDR3 is TGTGCTAGTGGTTTCGATAGTTGGGACAGGGAGGACAATGAGCAGTTCTTC. The variable domain in full, with the rest retrieved from reference TRBV12-5 and TRBJ2-1, is DARVTQTPRHKVTEMGQEVTMRCQPILGHNTVFWYRQTMMQGLELLAYFRNRAPLDDSGMPKDRFSAEMPDATLATLKIQPSEPRDSAVYFCASGFDSWDREDNEQFFGPGTRLTVL.

The V and J genes are TRBV5-4 and TRBJ1-3; D ambiguous. Trimming shortened V by 0 bases and J by 0 bases, and 10 bases separated the two germline ends. Germline loops: CDR1 SGHNT, CDR2 YYREEE (reference sequence). The CDR3 totals 16 residues. The CDR3 nucleotides are TGTGCCAGCAGCTTGGGCGGCGTACCCTCTGGAAACACCATATATTTT. Its translation: CASSLGGVPSGNTIYF.

The chain recombines TRBV9 with TRBJ2-7, with D hard to call. The CDR3 has 13 residues. The V and J ends lost 0 bases and 5 bases respectively, with 9 bases between them. Germline CDR1 and CDR2: SGDLS and YYNGEE. In DNA form, the CDR3 reads TGTGCCAGCAGCGTAGGGCCCCAAAACGAGCAGTACTTC. It yields the protein CASSVGPQNEQYF.

The genes are TRBV18 and TRBJ1-6; D might be TRBD1 (6 bases). Trimming removed 0 bases at V and 2 bases at J, with 11 bases between. The germline CDR1 and CDR2 sequences are KGHSH and LQKENI. The CDR3 is made up of 17 amino acids. For the CDR3, the DNA is TGTGCCAGCTCACCACCTGACAGGTTGGCCTATAATTCACCCCTCCACTTT. Encoded protein: CASSPPDRLAYNSPLHF.

This sequence joins TRBV13 and TRBJ2-5, with 8 positions matching TRBD2. Trimming at V came to 3 bases and at J to 0 bases, leaving 6 bases not matched to a gene. Per germline, CDR1 PRHDT and CDR2 FYEKMQ (reference sequence). This CDR3 has 16 residues. This CDR3 is CASSFLAGGHQETQYF. CDR3 nucleotide sequence: TGTGCCAGCAGCTTCCTGGCGGGGGGCCACCAAGAGACCCAGTACTTC.

The rearrangement uses TRBV2 and TRBJ2-5; D unclear. CDR1 and CDR2 (germline): SNHLY, FYNNEI. The CDR3 extends over 13 amino acids. Deletions cut 6 bases from V and 2 bases from J, with 10 bases between. CDR3 bases: TGTGCCAGCAGCATCTTTCTACAAGAGACCCAGTACTTC. Protein sequence: CASSIFLQETQYF.

This chain connects TRBV29-1 to TRBJ2-1; 7 nucleotides match TRBD1. CDR1 SQVTM and CDR2 ANQGSEA come from the germline V gene. The CDR3 totals 13 residues. J lost 4 bases, V lost 3 bases, and 3 bases had no gene match. The CDR3 DNA follows: TGCAGCGTTGAGGGGACAGATTACAATGAGCAGTTCTTC. It codes for CSVEGTDYNEQFF.